The entry that follows covers one T cell receptor (beta chain) sequence. The data belong to a study of naive CD8 T cells in extremely preterm neonates. V shed 2 bases, J shed 4 bases, and the junction held 5 bases outside the gene matches. Germline assignment: CDR1 MNHEY and CDR2 SMNVEV (reference sequence). The CDR3 extends over 15 amino acids. Deliveries were elective term cesareans at roughly 35-41 weeks, with no labor or membrane rupture. The method was immunoSEQ multiplex PCR; TCRdb's version includes in-frame clones alone and lacks a portion of them. The repertoire consists of 7,000 or so clones, with around nine tenths occurring once and the leading ten covering under 0.55%.

This chain joins TRBV27 and TRBJ1-5; TRBD1 agrees at 7 bases. The sequence was obtained from a newborn in good health. Sequenced: naive CD8+ T cells from cord blood. The CDR3 DNA follows: TGTGCCAGCAGTTTAAGGGGGCCGGGGAATCAGCCCCAGCATTTT. As protein: CASSLRGPGNQPQHF.